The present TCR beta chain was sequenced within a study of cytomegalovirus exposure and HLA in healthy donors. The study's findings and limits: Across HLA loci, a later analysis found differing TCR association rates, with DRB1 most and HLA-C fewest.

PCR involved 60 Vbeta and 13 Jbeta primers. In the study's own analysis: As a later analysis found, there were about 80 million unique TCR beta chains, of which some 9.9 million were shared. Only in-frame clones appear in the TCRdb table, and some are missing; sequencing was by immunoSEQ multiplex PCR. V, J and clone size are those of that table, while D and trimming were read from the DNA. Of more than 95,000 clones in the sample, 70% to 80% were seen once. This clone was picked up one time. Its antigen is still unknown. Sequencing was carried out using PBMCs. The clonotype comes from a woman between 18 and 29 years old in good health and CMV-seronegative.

The chain's CDR3 is CAWKNYYNSPLHF. CDR3 DNA sequence: TGTGCCTGGAAAAACTACTATAATTCACCCCTCCACTTT. V and J are TRBV30 and TRBJ1-6, with D uncertain. The CDR3 sequence is 13 residues long. Germline V gene data show CDR1 as GTSNPN and CDR2 as SVGIG (reference sequence). V was clipped by 4 bases and J by 3 bases, with 7 bases between them.